The source of this TCR beta chain is a study of graft-versus-host responses after intestinal transplantation. About the study: Transplantation in recipients was multivisceral, liver-intestinal, or isolated intestinal. The study's findings and limits: Maximum circulating GvH clone levels tracked with early post-transplant HvG decreases.

On this clone: Antigen specificity is unknown.

Method: immunoSEQ multiplex PCR; TCRdb's copy keeps in-frame clones and lacks some. Of around 54,000 clones listed, 91% are singletons. V was clipped by 8 bases and J by 7 bases; unmatched bases: 7. The CDR3 loop spans 13 amino acids. Germline loops: CDR1 LNHDA, CDR2 SQIVND (reference sequence). The sequenced sample was PBMCs, obtained 662 days after intestinal transplant. J is TRBJ1-5 and V is TRBV19; 8 nucleotides match TRBD1. The TCR sequence derives from a human patient who received an intestinal transplant, so some T cells may come from the graft donor. CDR3 in amino acids: CASHQGAGQPQHF. DNA for the CDR3: TGTGCCAGTCACCAGGGGGCAGGGCAGCCCCAGCATTTT.